The next 6 T cell receptor beta chains were all read from a single sample in a study of T cell responses to AZD1222 COVID-19 vaccine. Data came from immunoSEQ multiplex PCR; TCRdb stores just in-frame clones and leaves some out. This sample has around 150,000 clones, with approximately 88% found just once. The sample here was peripheral blood, taken on day 0 of AZD1222 vaccination. These receptors were obtained from an adult in good health.

The J gene is TRBJ2-2, the V gene TRBV11-3, with TRBD2 matching over 9 bases. Per the germline V gene, CDR1 is SGHNT and CDR2 is YENEEA. With V trimmed by 0 bases and J by 4 bases, 6 bases remained unmatched. The CDR3 runs 17 residues. In nucleotides, the CDR3 is TGTGCCAGCAGCTTAGACATAGCGGGAGCCCTCACCGGGGAGCTGTTTTTT. The encoded protein is CASSLDIAGALTGELFF.

The V call is TRBV15, the J call TRBJ1-5; 10 bases are a match to TRBD1. The germline gives CDR1 LNHNV, CDR2 YYDKDF (reference sequence). This CDR3 region has 15 residues. After removal of 3 bases from V and 6 bases from J, the junction contained 5 bases not matched to a gene. The CDR3 DNA reads TGTGCCACCAGCAGGGTGACAGGGGGCGTTCAGCCCCAGCATTTT. Its protein is CATSRVTGGVQPQHF. Filled out from reference TRBV15 and TRBJ1-5, the complete variable domain reads DAMVIQNPRYQVTQFGKPVTLSCSQTLNHNVMYWYQQKSSQAPKLLFHYYDKDFNNEADTPDNFQSRRPNTSFCFLDIRSPGLGDTAMYLCATSRVTGGVQPQHFGDGTRLSIL.

The V and J genes are TRBV24-1 and TRBJ1-5; D is unclear. Trimming stripped 6 bases from V and 4 bases from J, with 9 bases between. Germline loops: CDR1 KGHDR, CDR2 SFDVKD. The CDR3 runs to 13 residues. In nucleotides, the CDR3 is TGTGCCACCAGTCTTGGTCCAAATCAGCCCCAGCATTTT. Protein product: CATSLGPNQPQHF.

The V gene is TRBV29-1, the J gene TRBJ1-1, with D possibly TRBD1 on 5 matching bases. V lost 6 bases and J lost 1, with 12 bases in between. Germline CDR1 is SQVTM and CDR2 is ANQGSEA. The CDR3 covers 13 residues. CDR3 protein: CSVWAGTNTEAFF. Written as DNA, the CDR3 is TGCAGCGTCTGGGCGGGGACGAACACTGAAGCTTTCTTT.

The J gene is TRBJ2-1, the V gene TRBV19, with 7 bases that match TRBD1. The ends lost 7 bases at V and 6 bases at J; junction bases unmatched: 3. Germline lookup yields CDR1 LNHDA and CDR2 SQIVND (reference sequence). The CDR3 runs 12 residues. Here the CDR3 reads CASTTGVNEQFF. CDR3 DNA: TGTGCCAGTACTACAGGGGTCAATGAGCAGTTCTTC. The whole variable domain, filled in from reference TRBV19 and TRBJ2-1, reads DGGITQSPKYLFRKEGQNVTLSCEQNLNHDAMYWYRQDPGQGLRLIYYSQIVNDFQKGDIAEGYSVSREKKESFPLTVTSAQKNPTAFYLCASTTGVNEQFFGPGTRLTVL.

The chain is built from TRBV11-3 and TRBJ2-5; TRBD2 agrees at 8 bases. V lost 1 base and J lost 2; bases outside the gene matches: 6. The CDR3 extends over 16 amino acids. CDR1 and CDR2 from the germline V gene are SGHNT and YENEEA. DNA of the CDR3: TGTGCCAGCAGCTTAGGGCTTAGCGGGGTTCAAGAGACCCAGTACTTC. As protein: CASSLGLSGVQETQYF.